The 13 T cell receptor beta chains below were found in one sample sequenced in a study of blood T cell repertoires in COVID-19. Profiled with immunoSEQ multiplex PCR; TCRdb holds only in-frame clones, not every one. The repertoire holds around 300,000 clones, around 83% seen once, with about 2.7% in the top ten. The sequencing sample was made of peripheral blood. These receptors all stem from a young man with active or convalescent COVID-19.

The chain has TRBV18 and TRBJ2-3; 9 bases agree with TRBD2. Germline lookup yields CDR1 KGHSH and CDR2 LQKENI. Losses at the gene ends were 6 bases for V and 4 bases for J; bases not matched to a gene: 5. CDR3 length: 14 residues. In DNA, the CDR3 is TGTGCCAGCTCGTTAGCGGGGGTCTCAGATACGCAGTATTTT. This codes for CASSLAGVSDTQYF.

The V and J genes are TRBV27 and TRBJ1-1, with a tentative D call TRBD1 (5 bases). Germline V gene data show CDR1 as MNHEY and CDR2 as SMNVEV (reference sequence). Deletions cut 4 bases from V and 4 bases from J, with 10 bases between. The CDR3 extends over 13 amino acids. The CDR3 DNA reads TGTGCCAGCAGTTCAAGGGGAGGCACTGAAGCTTTCTTT. This sequence encodes CASSSRGGTEAFF.

The chain links TRBV6-5 to TRBJ2-7; perhaps TRBD1 as D (6 bases). This CDR3 has 14 amino acids. V dropped 5 bases and J dropped 0 bases, with 11 bases sitting between them. Germline lookup yields CDR1 MNHEY and CDR2 SVGAGI. CDR3 residues: CASSQQGPSYEQYF. The CDR3 bases are TGTGCCAGCAGTCAACAGGGACCCTCCTACGAGCAGTACTTC.

V gene TRBV9 combines with J gene TRBJ2-3; weak D call: TRBD2 (6 bases). The ends were cut back, 3 bases at V and 1 base at J, with 18 bases in the middle. In germline, CDR1 is SGDLS, CDR2 YYNGEE. The CDR3 covers 17 residues. The CDR3 loop reads CASSASLRLVGTDTQYF. The CDR3 nucleotides read TGTGCCAGCAGCGCCTCCCTGAGACTAGTTGGCACAGATACGCAGTATTTT.

This chain joins TRBV30 and TRBJ1-2, with TRBD1 matching 10 bases. The J segment lost 2 bases and the V segment lost 1 base, leaving 13 bases of the junction unmatched. The CDR3 totals 18 residues. CDR1 and CDR2 from the germline V gene are GTSNPN and SVGIG (reference sequence). The chain's CDR3 is CAWSARTGGVRENYGYTF. The CDR3 nucleotides read TGTGCCTGGAGTGCTAGGACAGGGGGAGTAAGGGAGAACTATGGCTACACCTTC.

This clone appeared a single time. This chain joins TRBV3-1 (or the pseudogene TRBV3-2) and TRBJ1-1; TRBD1 matches 7 bases. The V gene end was trimmed by 3 bases and the J gene end by 8 bases; junction bases not matched to a gene: 0. This CDR3 has 11 residues. Germline CDR1 is LGHDT and CDR2 is YNNKEL (reference sequence). Here the CDR3 DNA reads TGTGCCAGCAGCCAGGACAGGGAAGCTTTCTTT. Translating gives CASSQDREAFF.

The chain employs TRBV29-1 and TRBJ2-7; 10 bases align to TRBD1. After removal of 6 bases from V and 3 bases from J, the junction contained 8 bases not matched to a gene. The CDR3 runs to 14 residues. The germline V gene has CDR1 SQVTM and CDR2 ANQGSEA. Written as DNA, the CDR3 is TGCAGCGTGGGGGGACAGGGGCGGATCTACGAGCAGTACTTC. Translating it yields CSVGGQGRIYEQYF.

The V call is TRBV6-2 or TRBV6-3, the J call TRBJ2-3; weak D call: TRBD2 (5 bases). V was shortened by 2 bases and J by 0 bases, with 12 bases between the two germline ends. Germline-derived CDR1 and CDR2 are MNHEY and SVGEGT. The CDR3 extends over 16 amino acids. CDR3 residues: CASSYGGGTSTDTQYF. CDR3 nucleotide sequence: TGTGCCAGCAGTTACGGTGGAGGAACTAGCACAGATACGCAGTATTTT.

V gene TRBV5-1 combines with J gene TRBJ2-1; 12 bases agree with TRBD2. J gave up 10 bases and V 4 bases, and 6 bases lay outside the gene matches. CDR3 length: 14 amino acids. Looked up from germline, CDR1 is SGHRS and CDR2 is YFSETQ. The CDR3 nucleotides are TGCGCCAGCAGCCCCGGACTAGCGGGATACGAGCAGTTCTTC. This gives the protein CASSPGLAGYEQFF.

The J gene is TRBJ2-3, the V gene TRBV9; D not certain. This CDR3 has 14 amino acids. The germline V gene encodes CDR1 SGDLS and CDR2 YYNGEE. V was clipped by 3 bases and J by 3 bases, with 11 bases between them. The CDR3 DNA follows: TGTGCCAGCAGCGAGCTACCCGGGACAGATACGCAGTATTTT. Its translation is CASSELPGTDTQYF. The whole variable domain, remainder taken from reference TRBV9 and TRBJ2-3, is DSGVTQTPKHLITATGQRVTLRCSPRSGDLSVYWYQQSLDQGLQFLIQYYNGEERAKGNILERFSAQQFPDLHSELNLSSLELGDSALYFCASSELPGTDTQYFGPGTRLTVL.

This sequence joins TRBV5-1 and TRBJ2-2; the match to TRBD1 covers 8 bases. The CDR3 is 17 residues long. In germline, CDR1 is SGHRS, CDR2 YFSETQ. Trimming took 0 bases from V and 1 from J; bases not matched to a gene: 5. The CDR3 DNA is TGCGCCAGCAGCTTGGTCCAGGGGGCCTTGAACACCGGGGAGCTGTTTTTT. Translated: CASSLVQGALNTGELFF.

The chain recombines TRBV19 with TRBJ1-4, with D unclear. The CDR3 spans 15 residues. V was pared by 3 bases and J by 8 bases, with 16 bases between. The V gene's germline CDR1 is LNHDA and CDR2 SQIVND (reference sequence). CDR3 in amino acids: CASSIGVLPIEKLFF. DNA for the CDR3: TGTGCCAGTAGTATCGGGGTCCTACCCATCGAAAAACTGTTTTTT.

V is TRBV7-6 and J is TRBJ2-1, with a weak D call TRBD2 (6 bases). Germline CDR1 and CDR2: SGHVS and FNYEAQ. Trimming shortened V by 2 bases and J by 0 bases, and 8 bases separated the two germline ends. This CDR3 comprises 15 residues. DNA of the CDR3: TGTGCCAGCAGCTTATGGGGAGGCTCCTACAATGAGCAGTTCTTC. This translates into CASSLWGGSYNEQFF.